Shown below are 17 T cell receptor beta chains from a single sample sequenced in a study of shared clonotypes between healthy human individuals. Using immunoSEQ multiplex PCR, the repertoire was profiled, and TCRdb retains in-frame clones only, with some absent. Of under 2.5 million clones listed, around 93% were seen once; the top ten hold around 0.38%. Specimen: naive CD4+ T cells from PBMCs. As for subset: CD45RA+ positively selected. The source is a man younger than 30 in good health. Some clones in this sample may be carry-over from other donors' samples.

The chain employs TRBV19 and TRBJ1-1; 7 nucleotides line up with TRBD1. Losses at the gene ends were 5 bases for V and 5 bases for J; bases not matched to a gene: 11. CDR3 length: 15 amino acids. Germline V gene sequence: CDR1 LNHDA, CDR2 SQIVND (reference sequence). The CDR3 sequence: CASSDPGGARTEAFF. CDR3 coding DNA: TGTGCCAGTAGTGACCCAGGGGGAGCGAGAACTGAAGCTTTCTTT.

J is TRBJ1-1 and V is TRBV28; D is unclear. Germline loops: CDR1 MDHEN, CDR2 SYDVKM. V lost 7 bases to trimming and J lost 7 bases, with 13 bases between them. This CDR3 region has 12 residues. Here the CDR3 reads CASNHRASEAFF. The CDR3 DNA reads TGTGCCAGCAACCATAGGGCCAGTGAAGCTTTCTTT.

DNA of the CDR3: TGTGCCTGGACGACAGGATATATTTCTTCACCCCTCCACTTT. Encoded protein: CAWTTGYISSPLHF. The J gene is TRBJ1-6, the V gene TRBV30; a weak D match, TRBD1 (6 bases). Trimming pared 4 bases from V and 9 bases from J, leaving 16 bases between. The CDR3 spans 14 residues. Germline lookup yields CDR1 GTSNPN and CDR2 SVGIG (reference sequence). Filled out from reference TRBV30 and TRBJ1-6, the complete variable domain reads SQTIHQWPATLVQPVGSPLSLECTVEGTSNPNLYWYRQAAGRGLQLLFYSVGIGQISSEVPQNLSASRPQDRQFILSSKKLLLSDSGFYLCAWTTGYISSPLHFGNGTRLTVT.

The chain couples TRBV6-6 to TRBJ1-5; tentative D call: TRBD1 (6 bases). The CDR3 sequence is 16 residues long. With 5 bases removed from V and 5 bases from J, the gap between germline ends came to 19 bases. CDR1 MNHNY and CDR2 SVGAGI come from the germline V gene (reference sequence). CDR3 in amino acids: CASSQGRTGWDQPQHF. CDR3 nucleotides: TGTGCCAGCAGTCAGGGTCGAACAGGGTGGGATCAGCCCCAGCATTTT.

This chain joins TRBV2 and TRBJ2-1, with no clear D. This CDR3 is built from 13 residues. Germline-derived CDR1 and CDR2 are SNHLY and FYNNEI. Between the trimmed V and J ends, which lost 6 bases and 8 bases, there was a span of 14 bases. In nucleotides, the CDR3 is TGTGCCAGCAGGTATTACAGTGGCGATGAGCAGTTCTTC. This encodes CASRYYSGDEQFF.

The J gene is TRBJ2-7, the V gene TRBV5-4; 10 nucleotides line up with TRBD1. V was pared by 2 bases and J by 4 bases, with 6 bases of the junction left unmatched. Germline values: CDR1 SGHNT, CDR2 YYREEE (reference sequence). The CDR3 is made up of 15 amino acids. CDR3 bases: TGTGCCAGCAGCTTTGACAGGGGGCGGTGGTACGAGCAGTACTTC. This sequence encodes CASSFDRGRWYEQYF. Using reference TRBV5-4 and TRBJ2-7 for the parts outside the CDR3, the full variable domain is ETGVTQSPTHLIKTRGQQVTLRCSSQSGHNTVSWYQQALGQGPQFIFQYYREEENGRGNFPPRFSGLQFPNYSSELNVNALELDDSALYLCASSFDRGRWYEQYFGPGTRLTVT.

The chain employs TRBV7-2 and TRBJ2-1; D might be TRBD1 or TRBD2, each matching 6 bases. CDR1 and CDR2 from the germline V gene are SGHTA and FQGNSA. The CDR3 covers 15 residues. V lost 8 bases and J 5 bases, leaving 19 bases between the germline ends. This chain's CDR3 is CASLPRGAGNNEQFF. Here the CDR3 DNA reads TGTGCCAGCCTCCCAAGGGGGGCAGGCAACAATGAGCAGTTCTTC.

The V gene is TRBV2, the J gene TRBJ2-3; 7 bases align to TRBD2. The CDR3 has 15 amino acids. CDR1 is SNHLY and CDR2 is FYNNEI in the germline V gene. V was clipped by 2 bases and J by 2 bases; unmatched bases: 4. In DNA form, the CDR3 reads TGTGCCAGCAGTGAACTGACTAGCCCCACAGATACGCAGTATTTT. Translated: CASSELTSPTDTQYF. The full variable domain, rest sourced from reference TRBV2 and TRBJ2-3, is EPEVTQTPSHQVTQMGQEVILRCVPISNHLYFYWYRQILGQKVEFLVSFYNNEISEKSEIFDDQFSVERPDGSNFTLKIRSTKLEDSAMYFCASSELTSPTDTQYFGPGTRLTVL.

The chain is built from TRBV7-9 and TRBJ2-1; TRBD2 agrees at 9 bases. Germline V gene data show CDR1 as SEHNR and CDR2 as FQNEAQ (reference sequence). This CDR3 region has 14 residues. The DNA of the CDR3 is TGTGTTGGGGCGGGAGGGCAACTATACAATGAGCAGTTCTTC. It specifies CVGAGGQLYNEQFF.

The rearrangement links TRBV27 to TRBJ2-5; 10 bases fit TRBD1. Trimming removed 6 bases from V and 2 bases from J; junction bases left unmatched: 0. Germline V gene lookup returns CDR1 MNHEY and CDR2 SMNVEV (reference sequence). The CDR3 totals 13 residues. DNA of the CDR3: TGTGCCAGCAGGGGACAGGGGCAAGAGACCCAGTACTTC. It yields the protein CASRGQGQETQYF.

This chain links TRBV30 with TRBJ1-2; D remains unclear. Trimming took 5 bases from V and 4 from J, leaving 17 bases between them. The CDR3 runs 14 residues. Germline V gives CDR1 GTSNPN, CDR2 SVGIG (reference sequence). In DNA form, the CDR3 reads TGTGCCTGGTTGGACCGCTCCTACCGCTATGGCTACACCTTC. Protein: CAWLDRSYRYGYTF.

The chain recombines TRBV15 with TRBJ2-2, with D perhaps being TRBD1 or TRBD2 (6 bases each). Trimming pared 7 bases from V and 6 bases from J, leaving 12 bases between. Germline loops: CDR1 LNHNV, CDR2 YYDKDF (reference sequence). The CDR3 consists of 13 residues. The CDR3 sequence is CATTKEGAGELFF. The CDR3 DNA follows: TGTGCCACCACCAAGGAGGGGGCCGGGGAGCTGTTTTTT. Looking up the rest from reference TRBV15 and TRBJ2-2 gives the full variable domain: DAMVIQNPRYQVTQFGKPVTLSCSQTLNHNVMYWYQQKSSQAPKLLFHYYDKDFNNEADTPDNFQSRRPNTSFCFLDIRSPGLGDTAMYLCATTKEGAGELFFGEGSRLTVL.

J is TRBJ2-7 and V is TRBV5-4, with 10 bases lining up with TRBD1. V lost 3 bases, J lost 6 bases, and 9 bases stayed unmatched. The CDR3 loop spans 15 amino acids. Looked up from germline, CDR1 is SGHNT and CDR2 is YYREEE (reference sequence). The CDR3 loop is CASSSRTGGSLEQYF. The CDR3 DNA reads as TGTGCCAGCAGCTCGCGGACAGGGGGTAGCCTCGAGCAGTACTTC.

This clone occurred once. The J gene is TRBJ2-7, the V gene TRBV28; no clear D. The CDR3 loop spans 14 amino acids. Germline-derived CDR1 and CDR2 are MDHEN and SYDVKM. Trimming removed 4 bases from V and 3 bases from J, with 13 bases in between. The CDR3 nucleotides read TGTGCCAGCAGTTCACCACACGTAAGCTACGAGCAGTACTTC. Its translation: CASSSPHVSYEQYF.

This chain links TRBV7-2 with TRBJ2-3; 8 bases map to TRBD2. Germline CDR1 and CDR2: SGHTA and FQGNSA. Trimming removed 2 bases from V and 7 bases from J; junction bases left unmatched: 14. This CDR3 region has 17 residues. The CDR3 bases are TGTGCCAGCAGCTTAAGAAACCCTAGGACTAGCCTACATACGCAGTATTTT. It yields the protein CASSLRNPRTSLHTQYF.

The table lists this clone with a count of one. The V gene is TRBV5-5, the J gene TRBJ2-7; D gene uncertain. Trimming shortened V by 2 bases and J by 2 bases, and 11 bases separated the two germline ends. This CDR3 has 14 amino acids. The germline CDR1 and CDR2 sequences are SGHKS and YYEKEE (reference sequence). The CDR3 loop is CASSLETSTYEQYF. The CDR3 bases are TGTGCCAGCAGCTTAGAGACGTCTACCTACGAGCAGTACTTC.

As regards this clone: Additional DNA sequences in this sample encode the identical CDR3. The chain links TRBV5-4 to TRBJ2-7; TRBD2 matches 10 bases. The V gene's germline CDR1 is SGHNT and CDR2 YYREEE (reference sequence). V trimming: 0 bases; J trimming: 2 bases; junction bases outside the gene matches: 2. This CDR3 is built from 15 residues. CDR3 sequence: CASSLAAGGTYEQYF. The CDR3 region has the DNA TGTGCCAGCAGCTTGGCAGCGGGAGGGACCTACGAGCAGTACTTC. The whole variable domain, remainder taken from reference TRBV5-4 and TRBJ2-7, is ETGVTQSPTHLIKTRGQQVTLRCSSQSGHNTVSWYQQALGQGPQFIFQYYREEENGRGNFPPRFSGLQFPNYSSELNVNALELDDSALYLCASSLAAGGTYEQYFGPGTRLTVT.